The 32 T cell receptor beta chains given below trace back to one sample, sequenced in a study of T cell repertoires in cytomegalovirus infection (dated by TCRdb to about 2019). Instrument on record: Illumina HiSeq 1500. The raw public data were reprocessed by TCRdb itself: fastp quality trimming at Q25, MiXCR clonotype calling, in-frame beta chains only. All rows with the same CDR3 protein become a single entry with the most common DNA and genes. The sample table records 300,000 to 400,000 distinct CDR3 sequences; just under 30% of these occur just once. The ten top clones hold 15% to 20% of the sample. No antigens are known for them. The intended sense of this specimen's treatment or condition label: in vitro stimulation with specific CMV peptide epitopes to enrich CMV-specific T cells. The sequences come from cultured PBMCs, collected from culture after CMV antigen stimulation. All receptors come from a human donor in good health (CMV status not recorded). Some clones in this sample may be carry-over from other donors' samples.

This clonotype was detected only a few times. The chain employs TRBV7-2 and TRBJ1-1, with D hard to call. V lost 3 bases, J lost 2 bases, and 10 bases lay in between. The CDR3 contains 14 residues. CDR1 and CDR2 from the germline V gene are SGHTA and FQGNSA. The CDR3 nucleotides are TGTGCCAGCAGCTTTATAAGGAAAAACACTGAAGCTTTCTTT. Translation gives CASSFIRKNTEAFF.

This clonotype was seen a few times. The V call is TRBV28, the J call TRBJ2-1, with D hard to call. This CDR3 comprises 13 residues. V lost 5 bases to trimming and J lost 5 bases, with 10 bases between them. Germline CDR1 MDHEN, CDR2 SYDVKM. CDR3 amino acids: CASSQGSHNEQFF. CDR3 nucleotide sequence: TGTGCCAGCAGTCAAGGGTCCCACAATGAGCAGTTCTTC.

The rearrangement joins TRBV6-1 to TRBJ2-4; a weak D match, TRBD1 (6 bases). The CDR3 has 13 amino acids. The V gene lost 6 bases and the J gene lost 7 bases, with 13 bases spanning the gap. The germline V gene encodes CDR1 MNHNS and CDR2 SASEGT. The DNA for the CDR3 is TGTGCCAGCAGACCAGGGGAATGGAACATTCAGTACTTC. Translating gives CASRPGEWNIQYF.

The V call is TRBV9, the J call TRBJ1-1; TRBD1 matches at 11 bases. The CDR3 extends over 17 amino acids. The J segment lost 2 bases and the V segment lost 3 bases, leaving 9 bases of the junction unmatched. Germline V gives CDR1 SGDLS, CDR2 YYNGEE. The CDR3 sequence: CASSGLGTGGLNTEAFF. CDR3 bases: TGTGCCAGCAGCGGCTTAGGGACAGGGGGTCTAAACACTGAAGCTTTCTTT. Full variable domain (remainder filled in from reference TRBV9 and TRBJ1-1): DSGVTQTPKHLITATGQRVTLRCSPRSGDLSVYWYQQSLDQGLQFLIQYYNGEERAKGNILERFSAQQFPDLHSELNLSSLELGDSALYFCASSGLGTGGLNTEAFFGQGTRLTVV.

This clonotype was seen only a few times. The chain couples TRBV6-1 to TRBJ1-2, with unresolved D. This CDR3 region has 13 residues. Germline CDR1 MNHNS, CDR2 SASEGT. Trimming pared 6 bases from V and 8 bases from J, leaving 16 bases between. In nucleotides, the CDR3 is TGTGCCAGCAGGCAGGCGACCGTAAGCGGCTACACCTTC. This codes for CASRQATVSGYTF.

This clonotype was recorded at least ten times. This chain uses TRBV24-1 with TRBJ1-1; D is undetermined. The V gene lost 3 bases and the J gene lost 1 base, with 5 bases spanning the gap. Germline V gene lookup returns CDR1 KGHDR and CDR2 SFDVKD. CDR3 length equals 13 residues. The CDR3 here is CATSDPTNTEAFF. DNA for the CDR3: TGTGCCACCAGTGATCCAACGAACACTGAAGCTTTCTTT.

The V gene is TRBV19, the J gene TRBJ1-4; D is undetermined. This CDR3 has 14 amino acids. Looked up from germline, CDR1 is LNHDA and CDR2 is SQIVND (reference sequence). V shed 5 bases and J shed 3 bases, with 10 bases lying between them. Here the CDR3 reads CASSWAPPNEKLFF. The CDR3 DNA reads TGTGCCAGTAGTTGGGCACCTCCTAATGAAAAACTGTTTTTT.

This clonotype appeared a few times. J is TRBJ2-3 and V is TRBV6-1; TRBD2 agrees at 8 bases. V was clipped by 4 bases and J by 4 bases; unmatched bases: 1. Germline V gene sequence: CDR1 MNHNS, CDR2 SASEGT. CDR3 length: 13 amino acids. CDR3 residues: CASSGAGADTQYF. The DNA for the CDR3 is TGTGCCAGCAGTGGAGCGGGAGCAGATACGCAGTATTTT.

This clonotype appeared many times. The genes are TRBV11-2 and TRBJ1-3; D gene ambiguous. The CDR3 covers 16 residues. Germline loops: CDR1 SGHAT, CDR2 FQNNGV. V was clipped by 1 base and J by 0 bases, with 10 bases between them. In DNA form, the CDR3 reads TGTGCCAGCAGCTTAGTCGTCGGTTACTCTGGAAACACCATATATTTT. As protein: CASSLVVGYSGNTIYF.

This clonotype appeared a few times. The CDR3 spells CASSPQAGPGNEQFF. The CDR3 region has the DNA TGTGCCAGCAGCCCCCAGGCAGGGCCGGGCAATGAGCAGTTCTTC. This chain uses TRBV7-3 with TRBJ2-1; tentatively, D is TRBD1 (5 bases). Per the germline V gene, CDR1 is SGHTA and CDR2 is FQGTGA. Deletions cut 5 bases from V and 6 bases from J, with 17 bases between. The CDR3 length is 15 residues.

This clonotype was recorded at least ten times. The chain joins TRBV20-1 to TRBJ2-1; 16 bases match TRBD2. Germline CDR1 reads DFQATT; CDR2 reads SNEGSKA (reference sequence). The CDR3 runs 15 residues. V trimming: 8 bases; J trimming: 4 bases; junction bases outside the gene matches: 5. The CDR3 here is CSLGTSGRAYNEQFF. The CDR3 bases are TGCAGTCTTGGGACTAGCGGGAGGGCGTACAATGAGCAGTTCTTC.

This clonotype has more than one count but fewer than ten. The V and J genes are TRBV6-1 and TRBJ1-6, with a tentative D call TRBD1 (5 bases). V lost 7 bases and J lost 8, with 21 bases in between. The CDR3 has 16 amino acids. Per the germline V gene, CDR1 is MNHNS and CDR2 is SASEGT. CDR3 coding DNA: TGTGCCAGCAACGCCCCGTCCGGGACTACAGATTCACCCCTCCACTTT. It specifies CASNAPSGTTDSPLHF.

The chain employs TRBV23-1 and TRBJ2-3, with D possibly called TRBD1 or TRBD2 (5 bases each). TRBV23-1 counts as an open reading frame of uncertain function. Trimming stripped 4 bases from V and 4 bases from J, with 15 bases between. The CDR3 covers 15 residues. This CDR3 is CASSLPGRCSDTQYF. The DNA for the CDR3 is TGCGCCAGCAGTCTCCCGGGACGGTGCTCAGATACGCAGTATTTT.

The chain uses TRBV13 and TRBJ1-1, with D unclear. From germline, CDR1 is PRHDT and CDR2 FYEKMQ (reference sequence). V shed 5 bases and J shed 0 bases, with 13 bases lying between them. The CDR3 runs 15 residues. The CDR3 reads CASSTRLPLNTEAFF. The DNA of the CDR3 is TGTGCCAGCAGCACGCGCCTACCCCTGAACACTGAAGCTTTCTTT. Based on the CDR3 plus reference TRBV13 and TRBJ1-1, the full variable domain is AAGVIQSPRHLIKEKRETATLKCYPIPRHDTVYWYQQGPGQDPQFLISFYEKMQSDKGSIPDRFSAQQFSDYHSELNMSSLELGDSALYFCASSTRLPLNTEAFFGQGTRLTVV.

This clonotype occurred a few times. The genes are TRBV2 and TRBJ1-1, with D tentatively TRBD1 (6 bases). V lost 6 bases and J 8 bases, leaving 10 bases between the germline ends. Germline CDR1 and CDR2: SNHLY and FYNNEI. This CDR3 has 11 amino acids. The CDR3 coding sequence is TGTGCCAGCAGATCGGACAGAGAAGCTTTCTTT. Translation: CASRSDREAFF. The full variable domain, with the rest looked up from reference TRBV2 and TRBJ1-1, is EPEVTQTPSHQVTQMGQEVILRCVPISNHLYFYWYRQILGQKVEFLVSFYNNEISEKSEIFDDQFSVERPDGSNFTLKIRSTKLEDSAMYFCASRSDREAFFGQGTRLTVV.

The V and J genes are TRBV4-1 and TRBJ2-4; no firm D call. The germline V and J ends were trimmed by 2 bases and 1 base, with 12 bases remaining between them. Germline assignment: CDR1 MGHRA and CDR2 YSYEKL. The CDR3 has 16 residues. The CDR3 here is CASSQRSMPAKNIQYF. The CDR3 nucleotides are TGCGCCAGCAGCCAAAGGTCTATGCCGGCCAAAAACATTCAGTACTTC.

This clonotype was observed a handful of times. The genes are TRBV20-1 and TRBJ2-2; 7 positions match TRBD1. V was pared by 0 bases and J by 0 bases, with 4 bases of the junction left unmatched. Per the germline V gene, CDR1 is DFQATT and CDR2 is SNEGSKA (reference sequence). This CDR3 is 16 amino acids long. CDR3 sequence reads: CSARDAQGSNTGELFF. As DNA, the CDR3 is TGCAGTGCTAGAGATGCACAGGGGTCGAACACCGGGGAGCTGTTTTTT.

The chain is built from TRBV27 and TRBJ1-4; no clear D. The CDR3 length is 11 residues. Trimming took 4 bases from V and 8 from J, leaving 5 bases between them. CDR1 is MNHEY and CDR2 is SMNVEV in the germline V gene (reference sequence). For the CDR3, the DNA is TGTGCCAGCAGTTCAGCCGAAAAACTGTTTTTT. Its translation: CASSSAEKLFF.

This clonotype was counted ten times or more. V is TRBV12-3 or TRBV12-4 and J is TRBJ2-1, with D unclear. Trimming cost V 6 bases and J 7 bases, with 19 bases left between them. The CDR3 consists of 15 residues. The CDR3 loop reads CASSPWTQTGNEQFF. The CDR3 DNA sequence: TGTGCCAGCAGCCCTTGGACCCAAACCGGGAATGAGCAGTTCTTC.

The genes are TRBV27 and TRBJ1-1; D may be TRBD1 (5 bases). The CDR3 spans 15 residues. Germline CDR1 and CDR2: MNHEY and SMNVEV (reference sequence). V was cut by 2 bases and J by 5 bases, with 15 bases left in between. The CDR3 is CASSLAPGLGTEAFF. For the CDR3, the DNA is TGTGCCAGCAGTTTAGCCCCAGGGCTTGGGACTGAAGCTTTCTTT.

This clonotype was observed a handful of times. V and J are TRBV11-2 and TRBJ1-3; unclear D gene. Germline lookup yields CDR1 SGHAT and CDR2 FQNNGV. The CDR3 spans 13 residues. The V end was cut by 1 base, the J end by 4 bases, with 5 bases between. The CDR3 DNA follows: TGTGCCAGCAGCTTAGTGAGCGGAAACACCATATATTTT. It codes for CASSLVSGNTIYF.

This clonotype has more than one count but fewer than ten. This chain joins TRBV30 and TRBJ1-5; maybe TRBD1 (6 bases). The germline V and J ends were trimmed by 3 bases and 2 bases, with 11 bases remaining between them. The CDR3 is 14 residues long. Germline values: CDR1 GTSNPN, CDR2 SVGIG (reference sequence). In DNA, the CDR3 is TGTGCCTGGAGCTTCGGGGGCGGCAATCAGCCCCAGCATTTT. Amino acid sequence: CAWSFGGGNQPQHF. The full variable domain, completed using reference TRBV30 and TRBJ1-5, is SQTIHQWPATLVQPVGSPLSLECTVEGTSNPNLYWYRQAAGRGLQLLFYSVGIGQISSEVPQNLSASRPQDRQFILSSKKLLLSDSGFYLCAWSFGGGNQPQHFGDGTRLSIL.

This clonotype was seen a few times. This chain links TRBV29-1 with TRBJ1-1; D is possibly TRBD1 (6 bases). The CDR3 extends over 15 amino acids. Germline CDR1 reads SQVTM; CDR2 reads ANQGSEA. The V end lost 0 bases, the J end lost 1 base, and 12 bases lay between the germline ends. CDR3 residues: CSVEEVWTENTEAFF. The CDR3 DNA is TGCAGCGTTGAAGAAGTATGGACAGAGAACACTGAAGCTTTCTTT.

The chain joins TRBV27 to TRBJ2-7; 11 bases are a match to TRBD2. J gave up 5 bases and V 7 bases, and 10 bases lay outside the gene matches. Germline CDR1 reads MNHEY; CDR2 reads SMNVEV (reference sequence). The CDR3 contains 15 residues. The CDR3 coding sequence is TGTGCCAGCAACCTACTAGCGGGAGATCCCCACGAGCAGTACTTC. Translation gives CASNLLAGDPHEQYF.

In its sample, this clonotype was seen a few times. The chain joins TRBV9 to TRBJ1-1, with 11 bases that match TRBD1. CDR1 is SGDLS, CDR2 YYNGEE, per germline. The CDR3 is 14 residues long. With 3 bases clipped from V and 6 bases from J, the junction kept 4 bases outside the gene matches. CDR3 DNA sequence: TGTGCCAGCAGCGAGGGACAGGGGGGGCCTGAAGCTTTCTTT. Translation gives CASSEGQGGPEAFF. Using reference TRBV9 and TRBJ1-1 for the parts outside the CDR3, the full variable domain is DSGVTQTPKHLITATGQRVTLRCSPRSGDLSVYWYQQSLDQGLQFLIQYYNGEERAKGNILERFSAQQFPDLHSELNLSSLELGDSALYFCASSEGQGGPEAFFGQGTRLTVV.

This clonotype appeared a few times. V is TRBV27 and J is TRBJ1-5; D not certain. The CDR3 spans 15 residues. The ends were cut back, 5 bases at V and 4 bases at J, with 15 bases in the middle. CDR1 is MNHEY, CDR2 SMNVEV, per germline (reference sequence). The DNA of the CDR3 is TGTGCCAGCAGTCCCGATAAGAGAGGTAATCAGCCCCAGCATTTT. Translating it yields CASSPDKRGNQPQHF.

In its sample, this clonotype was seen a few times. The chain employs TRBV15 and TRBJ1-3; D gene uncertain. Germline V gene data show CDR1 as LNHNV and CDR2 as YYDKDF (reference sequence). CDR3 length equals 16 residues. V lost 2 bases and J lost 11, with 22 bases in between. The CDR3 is CATSRPPGGVPTAIYF. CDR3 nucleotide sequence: TGTGCCACCAGCAGACCCCCGGGAGGAGTTCCAACAGCCATATATTTT.

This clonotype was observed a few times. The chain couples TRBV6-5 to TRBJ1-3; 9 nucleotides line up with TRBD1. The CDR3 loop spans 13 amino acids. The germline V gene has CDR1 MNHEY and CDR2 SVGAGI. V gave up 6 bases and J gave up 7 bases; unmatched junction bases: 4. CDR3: CASSQDRGNTIYF. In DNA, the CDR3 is TGTGCCAGCAGCCAGGACAGGGGCAACACCATATATTTT.

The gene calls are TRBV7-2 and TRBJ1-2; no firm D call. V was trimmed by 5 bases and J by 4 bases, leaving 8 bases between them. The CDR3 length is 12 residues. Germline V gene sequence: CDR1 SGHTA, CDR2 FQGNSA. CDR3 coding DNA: TGTGCCAGCAGCCTCAGCCGCTATGGCTACACCTTC. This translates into CASSLSRYGYTF.

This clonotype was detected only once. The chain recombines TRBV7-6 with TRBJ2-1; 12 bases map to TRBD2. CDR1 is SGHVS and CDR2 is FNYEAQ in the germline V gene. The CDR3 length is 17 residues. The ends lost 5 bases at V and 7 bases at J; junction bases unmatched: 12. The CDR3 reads CASSHSHRTSGINEQFF. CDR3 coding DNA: TGTGCCAGCAGCCACTCCCATCGGACTAGCGGGATTAATGAGCAGTTCTTC.

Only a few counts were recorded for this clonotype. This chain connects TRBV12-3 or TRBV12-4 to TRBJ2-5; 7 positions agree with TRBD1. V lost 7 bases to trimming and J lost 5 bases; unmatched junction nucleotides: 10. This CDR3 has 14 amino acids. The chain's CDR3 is CASTQTGKLETQYF. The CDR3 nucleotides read TGTGCCAGCACCCAGACAGGGAAATTGGAGACCCAGTACTTC.

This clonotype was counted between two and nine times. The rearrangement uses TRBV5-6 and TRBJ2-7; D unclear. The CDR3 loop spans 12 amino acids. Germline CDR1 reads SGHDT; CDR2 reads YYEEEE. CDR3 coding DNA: TGTGCCAGCAGCTTGGCTGCAGCCATACAAGAAGTC. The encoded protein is CASSLAAAIQEV.